This TCR beta chain was profiled in a study of beta chain features in type 1 diabetes. Investigators reverse transcribed all isolated RNA, so they sequenced expressed TCRB transcripts. Measured with immunoSEQ multiplex PCR; TCRdb has only the in-frame clones, and not every one. This sample has around 500,000 clones, with roughly an eighth found just once. A word on this clone: The identical CDR3 is also encoded by other nucleotide sequences in the sample.

Trimming removed 4 bases from V and 2 bases from J, with 13 bases in between. Germline CDR1 and CDR2: SGHRS and YFSETQ. The CDR3 spans 15 residues. The material sequenced was naive CD4+ T cells from blood. The J gene is TRBJ2-1, the V gene TRBV5-1, with TRBD1 as a possible D gene (5 bases). The sequence came from a woman younger than 35 in good health. The CDR3 DNA reads as TGCGCCAGCAGCCCCGGGCAGGGAACCTACAATGAGCAGTTCTTC. Protein sequence: CASSPGQGTYNEQFF.